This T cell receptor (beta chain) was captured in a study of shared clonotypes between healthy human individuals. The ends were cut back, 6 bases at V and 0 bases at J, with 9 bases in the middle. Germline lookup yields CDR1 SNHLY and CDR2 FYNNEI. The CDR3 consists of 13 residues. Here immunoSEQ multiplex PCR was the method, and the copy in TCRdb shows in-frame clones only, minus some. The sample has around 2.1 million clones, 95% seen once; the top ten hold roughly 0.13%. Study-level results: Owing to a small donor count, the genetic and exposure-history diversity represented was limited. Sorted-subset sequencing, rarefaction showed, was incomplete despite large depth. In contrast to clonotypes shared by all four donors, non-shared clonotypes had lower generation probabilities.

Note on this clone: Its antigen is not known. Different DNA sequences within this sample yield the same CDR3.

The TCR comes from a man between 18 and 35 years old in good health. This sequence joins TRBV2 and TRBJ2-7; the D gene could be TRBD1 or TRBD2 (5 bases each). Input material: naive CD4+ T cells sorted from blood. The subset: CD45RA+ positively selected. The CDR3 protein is CASRGESSYEQYF. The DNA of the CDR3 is TGTGCCAGCAGGGGGGAAAGCTCCTACGAGCAGTACTTC.